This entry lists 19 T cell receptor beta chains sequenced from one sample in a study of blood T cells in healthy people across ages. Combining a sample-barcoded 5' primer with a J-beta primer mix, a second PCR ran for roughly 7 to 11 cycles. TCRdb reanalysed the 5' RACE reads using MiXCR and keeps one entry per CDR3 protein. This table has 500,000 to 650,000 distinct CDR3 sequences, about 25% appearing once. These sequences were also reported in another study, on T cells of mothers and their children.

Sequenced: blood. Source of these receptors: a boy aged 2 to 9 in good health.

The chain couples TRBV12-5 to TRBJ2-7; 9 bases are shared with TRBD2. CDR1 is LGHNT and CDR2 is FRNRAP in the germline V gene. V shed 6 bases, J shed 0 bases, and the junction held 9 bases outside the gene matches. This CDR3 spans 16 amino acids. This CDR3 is CASGPSGRLSSYEQYF. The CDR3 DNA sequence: TGTGCTAGTGGCCCCAGCGGGAGGCTCTCCTCCTACGAGCAGTACTTC.

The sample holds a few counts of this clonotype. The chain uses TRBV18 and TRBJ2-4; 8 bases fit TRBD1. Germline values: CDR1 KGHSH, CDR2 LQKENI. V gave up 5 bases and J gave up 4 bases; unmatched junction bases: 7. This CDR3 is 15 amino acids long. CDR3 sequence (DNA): TGTGCCAGCTCAGGACAGGGCGCGACTAAAAACATTCAGTACTTC. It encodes CASSGQGATKNIQYF.

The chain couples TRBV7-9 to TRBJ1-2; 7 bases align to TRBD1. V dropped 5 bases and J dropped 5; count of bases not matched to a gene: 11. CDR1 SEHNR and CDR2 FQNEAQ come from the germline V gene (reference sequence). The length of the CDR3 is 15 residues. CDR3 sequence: CASSPRWDSPYGYTF. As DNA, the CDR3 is TGTGCCAGCAGCCCCCGCTGGGACAGCCCGTATGGCTACACCTTC.

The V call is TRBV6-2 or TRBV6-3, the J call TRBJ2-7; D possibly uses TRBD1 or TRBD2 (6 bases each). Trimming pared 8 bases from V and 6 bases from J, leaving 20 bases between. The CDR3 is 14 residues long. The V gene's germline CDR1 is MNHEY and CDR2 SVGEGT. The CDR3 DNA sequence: TGTGCCAGCGTAAAGGGGGACTCGCTTAGCGAGCAGTACTTC. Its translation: CASVKGDSLSEQYF.

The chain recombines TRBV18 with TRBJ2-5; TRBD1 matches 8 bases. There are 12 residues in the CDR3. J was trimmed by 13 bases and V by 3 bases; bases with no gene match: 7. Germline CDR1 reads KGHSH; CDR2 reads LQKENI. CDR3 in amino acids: CASSPIGQGPYF. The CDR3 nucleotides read TGTGCCAGCTCACCTATCGGACAGGGACCGTACTTC.

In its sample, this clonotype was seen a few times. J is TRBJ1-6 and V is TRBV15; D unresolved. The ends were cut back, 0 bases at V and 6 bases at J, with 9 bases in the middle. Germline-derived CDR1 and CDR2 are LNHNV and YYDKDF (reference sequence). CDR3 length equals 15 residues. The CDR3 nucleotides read TGTGCCACCAGCAGAGACCCGAACCCTAATTCACCCCTCCACTTT. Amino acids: CATSRDPNPNSPLHF. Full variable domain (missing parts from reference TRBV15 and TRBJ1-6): DAMVIQNPRYQVTQFGKPVTLSCSQTLNHNVMYWYQQKSSQAPKLLFHYYDKDFNNEADTPDNFQSRRPNTSFCFLDIRSPGLGDTAMYLCATSRDPNPNSPLHFGNGTRLTVT.

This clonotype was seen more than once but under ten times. The DNA of the CDR3 is TGCAGTGCCGCCAGGGCGGGACCAAGCTCCTACAATGAGCAGTTCTTC. Residues: CSAARAGPSSYNEQFF. The V and J genes are TRBV20-1 and TRBJ2-1; TRBD2 is a possible D gene (6 bases). Germline values: CDR1 DFQATT, CDR2 SNEGSKA (reference sequence). V lost 6 bases to trimming and J lost 0 bases, with 18 bases between them. This CDR3 spans 16 amino acids.

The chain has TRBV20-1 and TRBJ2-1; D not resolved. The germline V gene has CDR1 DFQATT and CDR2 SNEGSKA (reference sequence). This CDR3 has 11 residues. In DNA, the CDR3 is TGCAGCGCAGCCCACTACAATGAGCAGTTCTTC. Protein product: CSAAHYNEQFF.

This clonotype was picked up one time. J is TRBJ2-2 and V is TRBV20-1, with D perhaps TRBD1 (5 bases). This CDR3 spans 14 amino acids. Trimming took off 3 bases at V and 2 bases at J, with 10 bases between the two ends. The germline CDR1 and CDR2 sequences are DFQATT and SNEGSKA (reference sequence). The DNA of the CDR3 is TGCAGTGCTAGTCCACAGGTTAACACCGGGGAGCTGTTTTTT. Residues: CSASPQVNTGELFF.

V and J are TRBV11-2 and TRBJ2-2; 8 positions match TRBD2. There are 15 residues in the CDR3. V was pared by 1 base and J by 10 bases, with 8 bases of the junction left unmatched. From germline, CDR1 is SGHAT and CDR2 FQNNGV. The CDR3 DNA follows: TGTGCCAGCAGCTTAGGGCCGGGAGGGGGGCAGGAGCTGTTTTTT. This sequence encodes CASSLGPGGGQELFF.

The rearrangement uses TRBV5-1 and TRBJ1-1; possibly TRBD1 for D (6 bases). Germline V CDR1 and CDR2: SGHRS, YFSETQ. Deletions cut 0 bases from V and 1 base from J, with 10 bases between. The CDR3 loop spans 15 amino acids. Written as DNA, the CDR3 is TGCGCCAGCAGCTTGGATCTGGGGGCGAACACTGAAGCTTTCTTT. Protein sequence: CASSLDLGANTEAFF.

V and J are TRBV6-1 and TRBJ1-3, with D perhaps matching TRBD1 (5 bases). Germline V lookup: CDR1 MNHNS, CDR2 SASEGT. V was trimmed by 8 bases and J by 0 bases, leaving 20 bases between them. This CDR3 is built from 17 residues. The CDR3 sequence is CASAPFNTGLSGNTIYF. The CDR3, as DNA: TGTGCCAGCGCCCCCTTCAACACAGGCCTCTCTGGAAACACCATATATTTT.

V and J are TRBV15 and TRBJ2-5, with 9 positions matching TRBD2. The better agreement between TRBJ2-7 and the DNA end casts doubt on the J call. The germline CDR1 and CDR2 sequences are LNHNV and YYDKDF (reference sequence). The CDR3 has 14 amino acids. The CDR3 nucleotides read TGTGCCACCAGCAGTAGCGGGAGTTGGTACGAGCAGTACTTC. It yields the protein CATSSSGSWYEQYF.

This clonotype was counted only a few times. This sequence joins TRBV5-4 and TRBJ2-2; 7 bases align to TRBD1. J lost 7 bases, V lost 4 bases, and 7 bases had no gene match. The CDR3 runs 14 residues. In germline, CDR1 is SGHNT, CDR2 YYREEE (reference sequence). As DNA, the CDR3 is TGTGCCAGCAGCCTCAGACAGGGTAGCGGGGAGCTGTTTTTT. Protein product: CASSLRQGSGELFF.

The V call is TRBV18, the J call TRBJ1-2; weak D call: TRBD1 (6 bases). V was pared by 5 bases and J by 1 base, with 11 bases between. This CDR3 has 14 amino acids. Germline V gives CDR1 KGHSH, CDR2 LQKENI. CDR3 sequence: CASSESGDNYGYTF. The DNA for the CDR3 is TGTGCCAGCTCAGAATCAGGGGATAACTATGGCTACACCTTC.

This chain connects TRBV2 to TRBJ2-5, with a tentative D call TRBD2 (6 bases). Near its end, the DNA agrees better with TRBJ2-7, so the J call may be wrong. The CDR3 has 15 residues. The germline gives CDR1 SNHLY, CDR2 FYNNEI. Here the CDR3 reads CASSEEAGGESEQYF. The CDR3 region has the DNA TGTGCCAGCAGTGAAGAGGCCGGAGGGGAGTCCGAGCAGTACTTC.

Here the CDR3 reads CRVGASGRTDTQYF. In nucleotides, the CDR3 is TGCAGAGTAGGGGCTAGCGGGAGAACAGATACGCAGTATTTT. The rearrangement uses TRBV20-1 and TRBJ2-3; TRBD2 agrees at 10 bases. This CDR3 has 14 residues. Germline CDR1 is DFQATT and CDR2 is SNEGSKA (reference sequence).

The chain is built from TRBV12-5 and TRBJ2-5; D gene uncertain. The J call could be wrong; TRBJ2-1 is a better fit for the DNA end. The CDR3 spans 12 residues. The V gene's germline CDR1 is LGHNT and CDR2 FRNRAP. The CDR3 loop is CASGLVLREQFF. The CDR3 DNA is TGTGCTAGTGGTTTGGTACTTAGGGAGCAGTTCTTC.

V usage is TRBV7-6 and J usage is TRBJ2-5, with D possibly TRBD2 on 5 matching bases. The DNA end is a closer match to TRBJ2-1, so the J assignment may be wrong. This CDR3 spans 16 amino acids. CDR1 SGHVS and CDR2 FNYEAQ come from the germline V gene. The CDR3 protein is CASSTSPDLPGREQFF. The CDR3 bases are TGTGCCAGCAGCACTTCCCCGGACTTGCCGGGCAGGGAGCAGTTCTTC.